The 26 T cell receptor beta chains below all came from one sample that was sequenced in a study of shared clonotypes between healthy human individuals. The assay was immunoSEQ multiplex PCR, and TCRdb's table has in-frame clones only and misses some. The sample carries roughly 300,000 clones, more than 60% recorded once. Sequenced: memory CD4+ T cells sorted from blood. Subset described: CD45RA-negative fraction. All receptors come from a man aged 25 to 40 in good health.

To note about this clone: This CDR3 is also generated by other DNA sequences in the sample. CDR3 loop: CASSLLGGSYNEQFF. The CDR3 DNA sequence: TGTGCCAGCAGCTTACTGGGTGGTTCCTACAATGAGCAGTTCTTC. This sequence joins TRBV7-3 and TRBJ2-1; D remains ambiguous. Looked up from germline, CDR1 is SGHTA and CDR2 is FQGTGA. The CDR3 spans 15 residues. V was pared by 2 bases and J by 1 base, with 9 bases between. The variable domain in full, completed from reference TRBV7-3 and TRBJ2-1, reads GAGVSQTPSNKVTEKGKYVELRCDPISGHTALYWYRQSLGQGPEFLIYFQGTGAADDSGLPNDRFFAVRPEGSVSTLKIQRTERGDSAVYLCASSLLGGSYNEQFFGPGTRLTVL.

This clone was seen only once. CDR3 residues: CASSLSLGFMRWVNQPQHF. The CDR3 DNA sequence: TGCGCCAGCAGCTTGTCTTTGGGTTTTATGCGGTGGGTTAATCAGCCCCAGCATTTT. The V call is TRBV5-1, the J call TRBJ1-5, with D unresolved. Trimming removed 1 base at V and 4 bases at J, with 24 bases between. The length of the CDR3 is 19 residues. Germline V gene lookup returns CDR1 SGHRS and CDR2 YFSETQ.

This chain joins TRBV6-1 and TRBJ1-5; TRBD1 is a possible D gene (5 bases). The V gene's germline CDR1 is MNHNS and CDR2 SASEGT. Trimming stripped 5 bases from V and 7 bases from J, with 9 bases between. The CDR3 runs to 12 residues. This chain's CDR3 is CASSWGDQPQHF. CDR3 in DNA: TGTGCCAGCAGTTGGGGGGACCAGCCCCAGCATTTT.

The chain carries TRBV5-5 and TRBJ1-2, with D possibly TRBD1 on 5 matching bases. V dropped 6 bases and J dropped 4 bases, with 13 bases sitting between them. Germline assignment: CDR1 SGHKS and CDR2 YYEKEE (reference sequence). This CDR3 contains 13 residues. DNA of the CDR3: TGTGCCAGCATAGGAACAGGATTCTATGGCTACACCTTC. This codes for CASIGTGFYGYTF. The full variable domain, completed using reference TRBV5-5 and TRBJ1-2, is DAGVTQSPTHLIKTRGQQVTLRCSPISGHKSVSWYQQVLGQGPQFIFQYYEKEERGRGNFPDRFSARQFPNYSSELNVNALLLGDSALYLCASIGTGFYGYTFGSGTRLTVV.

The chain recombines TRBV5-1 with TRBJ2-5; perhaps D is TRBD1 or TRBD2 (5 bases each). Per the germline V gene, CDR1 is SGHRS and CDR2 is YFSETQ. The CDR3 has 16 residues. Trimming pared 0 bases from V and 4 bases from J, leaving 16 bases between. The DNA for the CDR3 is TGCGCCAGCAGCTTGGAAGGGGACGGGCGAGGAGAGACCCAGTACTTC. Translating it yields CASSLEGDGRGETQYF.

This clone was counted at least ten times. This chain's CDR3 is CASSLNRYQETQYF. CDR3 DNA: TGTGCCAGCAGCTTAAACAGATACCAAGAGACCCAGTACTTC. The chain employs TRBV7-6 and TRBJ2-5; D ambiguous. The germline CDR1 and CDR2 sequences are SGHVS and FNYEAQ. V was cut by 2 bases and J by 0 bases, with 7 bases left in between. The CDR3 is 14 amino acids.

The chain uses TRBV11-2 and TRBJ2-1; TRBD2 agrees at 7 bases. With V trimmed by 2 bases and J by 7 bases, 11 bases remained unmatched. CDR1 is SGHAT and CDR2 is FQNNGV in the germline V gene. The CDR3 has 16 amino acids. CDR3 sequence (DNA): TGTGCCAGCAGCTTAATCCCCTCCCGGGAGGAGAATGAGCAGTTCTTC. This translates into CASSLIPSREENEQFF.

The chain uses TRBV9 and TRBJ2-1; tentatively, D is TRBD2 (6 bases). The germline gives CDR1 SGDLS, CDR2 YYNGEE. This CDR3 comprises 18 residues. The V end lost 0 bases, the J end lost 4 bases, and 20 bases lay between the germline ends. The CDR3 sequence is CASSVASFSSGRYNEQFF. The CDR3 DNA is TGTGCCAGCAGCGTAGCCTCCTTTTCGAGCGGGCGGTACAATGAGCAGTTCTTC.

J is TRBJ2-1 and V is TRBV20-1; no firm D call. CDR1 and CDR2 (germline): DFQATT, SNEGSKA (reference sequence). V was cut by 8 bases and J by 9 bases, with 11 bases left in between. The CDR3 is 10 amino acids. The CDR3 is CSTSRGEQFF. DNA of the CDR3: TGCAGTACCTCTAGAGGTGAGCAGTTCTTC.

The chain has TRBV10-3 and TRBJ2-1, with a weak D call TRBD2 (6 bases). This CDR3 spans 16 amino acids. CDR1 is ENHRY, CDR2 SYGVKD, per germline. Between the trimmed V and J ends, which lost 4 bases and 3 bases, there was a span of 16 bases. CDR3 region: CAISASVLGGYNEQFF. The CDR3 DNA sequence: TGTGCCATCAGTGCCTCCGTTCTGGGGGGCTACAATGAGCAGTTCTTC.

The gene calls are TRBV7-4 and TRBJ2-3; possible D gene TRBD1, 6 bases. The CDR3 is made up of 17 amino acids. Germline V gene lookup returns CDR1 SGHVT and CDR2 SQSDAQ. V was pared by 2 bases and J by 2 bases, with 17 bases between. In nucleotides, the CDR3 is TGTGCCAGCAGCTTATCAGGGGCCCGTGGGCACACAGATACGCAGTATTTT. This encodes CASSLSGARGHTDTQYF.

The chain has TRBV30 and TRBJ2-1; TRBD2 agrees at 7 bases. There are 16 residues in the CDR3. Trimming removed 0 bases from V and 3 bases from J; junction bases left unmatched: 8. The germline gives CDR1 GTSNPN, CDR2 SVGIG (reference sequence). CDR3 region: CAWSVLLPSGYNEQFF. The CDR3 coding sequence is TGTGCCTGGAGTGTACTATTGCCTAGCGGCTACAATGAGCAGTTCTTC.

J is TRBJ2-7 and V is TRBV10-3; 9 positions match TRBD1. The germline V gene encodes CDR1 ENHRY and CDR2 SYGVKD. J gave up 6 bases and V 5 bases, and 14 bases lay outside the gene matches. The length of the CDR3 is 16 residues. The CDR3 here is CAISSSTGGTLGEQYF. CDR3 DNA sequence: TGTGCCATCAGTAGCTCGACAGGGGGTACTCTAGGCGAGCAGTACTTC.

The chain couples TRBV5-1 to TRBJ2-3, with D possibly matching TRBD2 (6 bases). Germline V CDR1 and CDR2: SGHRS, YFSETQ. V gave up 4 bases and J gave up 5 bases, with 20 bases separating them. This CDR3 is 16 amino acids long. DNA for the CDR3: TGCGCCAGCAGCCTGGGACTTTCAAGCCTCGAAGATACGCAGTATTTT. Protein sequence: CASSLGLSSLEDTQYF.

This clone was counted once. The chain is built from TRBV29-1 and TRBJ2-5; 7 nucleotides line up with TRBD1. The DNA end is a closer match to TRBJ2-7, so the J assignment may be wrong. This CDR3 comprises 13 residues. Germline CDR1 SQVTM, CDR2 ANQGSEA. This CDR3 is CSVERQGTYEQYF. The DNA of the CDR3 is TGCAGCGTTGAGAGACAGGGTACCTACGAGCAGTACTTC.

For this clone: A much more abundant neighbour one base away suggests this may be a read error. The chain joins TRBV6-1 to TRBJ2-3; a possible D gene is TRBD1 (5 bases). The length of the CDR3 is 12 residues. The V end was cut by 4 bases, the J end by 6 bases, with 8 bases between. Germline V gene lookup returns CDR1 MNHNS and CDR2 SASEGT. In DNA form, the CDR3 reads TGTGCCAGCAGTGCCGCAGGGGATACGCAGTATTTT. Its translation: CASSAAGDTQYF.

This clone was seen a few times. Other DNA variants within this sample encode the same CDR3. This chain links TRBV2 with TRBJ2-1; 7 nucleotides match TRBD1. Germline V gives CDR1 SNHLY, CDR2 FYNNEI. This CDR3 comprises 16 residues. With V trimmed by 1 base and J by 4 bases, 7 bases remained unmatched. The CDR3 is CASSEVRDSYYNEQFF. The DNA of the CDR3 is TGTGCCAGCAGTGAAGTCCGGGACAGCTATTACAATGAGCAGTTCTTC.

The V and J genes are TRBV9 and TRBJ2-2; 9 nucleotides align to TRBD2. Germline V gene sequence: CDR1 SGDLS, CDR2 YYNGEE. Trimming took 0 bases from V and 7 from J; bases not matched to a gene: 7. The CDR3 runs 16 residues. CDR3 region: CASSVEAGGPIGELFF. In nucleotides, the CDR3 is TGTGCCAGCAGCGTAGAGGCGGGAGGGCCTATCGGGGAGCTGTTTTTT.

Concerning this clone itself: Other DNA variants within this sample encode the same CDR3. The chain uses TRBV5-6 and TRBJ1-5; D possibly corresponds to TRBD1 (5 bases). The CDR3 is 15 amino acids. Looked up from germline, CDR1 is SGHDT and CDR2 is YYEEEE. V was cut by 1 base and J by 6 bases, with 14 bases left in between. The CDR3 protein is CASSLTQGRGQPQHF. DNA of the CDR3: TGTGCCAGCAGCTTGACGCAGGGCCGGGGTCAGCCCCAGCATTTT.

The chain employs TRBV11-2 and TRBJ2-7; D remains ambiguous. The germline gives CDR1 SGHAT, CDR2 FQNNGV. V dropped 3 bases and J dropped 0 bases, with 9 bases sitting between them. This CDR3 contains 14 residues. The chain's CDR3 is CASSLSTSSYEQYF. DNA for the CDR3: TGTGCCAGCAGCTTGTCTACGAGCTCCTACGAGCAGTACTTC.

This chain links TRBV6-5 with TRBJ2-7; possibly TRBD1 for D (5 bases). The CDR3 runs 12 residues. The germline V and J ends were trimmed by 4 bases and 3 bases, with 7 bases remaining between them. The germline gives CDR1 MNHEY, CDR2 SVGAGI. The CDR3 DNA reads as TGTGCCAGCAGTTCTACAGGCTACGAGCAGTACTTC. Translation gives CASSSTGYEQYF.

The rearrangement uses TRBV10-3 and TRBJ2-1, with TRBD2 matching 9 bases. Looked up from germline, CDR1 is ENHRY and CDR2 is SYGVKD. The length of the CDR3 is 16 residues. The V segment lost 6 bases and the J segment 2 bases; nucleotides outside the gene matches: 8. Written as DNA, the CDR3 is TGTGCCATCAGAGAAAATAGCGGGAGACCCTACAATGAGCAGTTCTTC. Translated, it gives CAIRENSGRPYNEQFF.

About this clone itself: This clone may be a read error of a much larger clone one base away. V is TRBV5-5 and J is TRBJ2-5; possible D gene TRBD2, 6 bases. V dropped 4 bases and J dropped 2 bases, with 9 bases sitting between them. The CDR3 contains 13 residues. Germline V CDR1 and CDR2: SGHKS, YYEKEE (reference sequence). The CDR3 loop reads CASSRGAQETQYF. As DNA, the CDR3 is TGTGCCAGCAGCCGCGGGGCACAAGAGACCCAGTACTTC.

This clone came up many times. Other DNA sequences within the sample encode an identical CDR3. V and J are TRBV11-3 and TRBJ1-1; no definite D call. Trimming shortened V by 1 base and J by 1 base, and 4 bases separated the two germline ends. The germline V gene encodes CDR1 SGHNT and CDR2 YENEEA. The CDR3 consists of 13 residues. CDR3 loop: CASSLGGNTEAFF. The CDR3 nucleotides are TGTGCCAGCAGCTTAGGGGGGAACACTGAAGCTTTCTTT.

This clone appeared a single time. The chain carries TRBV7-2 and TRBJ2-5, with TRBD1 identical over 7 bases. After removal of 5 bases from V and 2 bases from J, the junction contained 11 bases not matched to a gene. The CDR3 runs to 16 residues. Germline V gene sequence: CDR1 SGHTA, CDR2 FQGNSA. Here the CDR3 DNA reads TGTGCCAGCAGCCCTGTCAGGGGGAGCCCGCAAGAGACCCAGTACTTC. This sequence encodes CASSPVRGSPQETQYF.

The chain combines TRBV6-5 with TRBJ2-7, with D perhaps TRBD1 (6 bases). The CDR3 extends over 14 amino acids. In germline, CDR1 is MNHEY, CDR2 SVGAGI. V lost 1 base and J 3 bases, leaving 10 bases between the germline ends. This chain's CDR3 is CASSYFGRGYEQYF. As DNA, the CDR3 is TGTGCCAGCAGTTACTTCGGCAGGGGCTACGAGCAGTACTTC.